A few counts support the clone carrying this T cell receptor beta chain. Authors' processing steps: Scientists estimated how many nucleated cells there were by amplifying reference gene primers. The method was immunoSEQ multiplex PCR; TCRdb's version includes in-frame clones alone and lacks a portion of them. V and J calls and clone size are given by that table; D and trimming were obtained from the DNA. The sample yields more than 90,000 clones, around 76% seen once. This sample was included in a study of blood T cell repertoires in COVID-19. As for the study in general: Some COVID-19 samples were acute and others convalescent; all came from the United States, Italy and Spain. PBMCs, B-cell-depleted T cells, or T cells were the source of the cDNA or gDNA that made up the material.

The germline V and J ends were trimmed by 0 bases and 4 bases, with 14 bases remaining between them. CDR1 is SGHKS and CDR2 is YYEKEE in the germline V gene (reference sequence). The CDR3 has 16 amino acids. The rearrangement links TRBV5-5 to TRBJ1-5; TRBD1 might be the D (5 bases). The sequenced sample was peripheral blood. This TCR came from an elderly man with acute or convalescent COVID-19. CDR3 nucleotide sequence: TGTGCCAGCAGCTTGGACCCCCAGGGTTGGAATCAGCCCCAGCATTTT. Translation: CASSLDPQGWNQPQHF.